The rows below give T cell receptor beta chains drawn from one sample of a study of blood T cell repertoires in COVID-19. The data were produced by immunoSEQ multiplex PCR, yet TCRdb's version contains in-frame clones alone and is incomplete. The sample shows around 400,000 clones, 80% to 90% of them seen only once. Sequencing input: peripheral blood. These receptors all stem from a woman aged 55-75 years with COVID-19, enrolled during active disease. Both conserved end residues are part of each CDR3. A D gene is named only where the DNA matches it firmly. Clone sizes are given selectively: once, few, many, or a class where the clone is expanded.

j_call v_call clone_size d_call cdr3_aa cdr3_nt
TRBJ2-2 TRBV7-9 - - CASSLGLGQGNTGELFF TGTGCCAGCAGCTTAGGATTGGGGCAGGGCAACACCGGGGAGCTGTTTTTT
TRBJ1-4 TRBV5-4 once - CASSLAPGRVAEKLFF TGTGCCAGCAGCTTGGCCCCAGGGAGGGTTGCTGAAAAACTGTTTTTT
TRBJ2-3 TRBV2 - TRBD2 CASIPSGGPADTQYF TGTGCCAGCATCCCTAGCGGGGGACCCGCGGATACGCAGTATTTT
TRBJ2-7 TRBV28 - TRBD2 CASSSGGAKEQYF TGTGCCAGCAGCAGCGGGGGGGCCAAAGAGCAGTACTTC
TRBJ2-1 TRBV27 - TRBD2 CASSPTGGGSSYNEQFF TGTGCCAGCAGTCCCACTGGCGGGGGGTCGTCCTACAATGAGCAGTTCTTC
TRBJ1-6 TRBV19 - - CASSIEEGINSPLHF TGTGCCAGTAGTATAGAGGAGGGGATCAATTCACCCCTCCACTTT
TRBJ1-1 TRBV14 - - CASSQVGNRLNTEAFF TGTGCCAGCAGCCAAGTGGGTAACAGGTTGAACACTGAAGCTTTCTTT
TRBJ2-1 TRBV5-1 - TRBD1 CASSHPGQGYNEQFF TGCGCCAGCAGCCATCCGGGACAGGGATATAATGAGCAGTTCTTC
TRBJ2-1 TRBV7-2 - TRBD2 CASRRLAGGLNEQFF TGTGCCAGTAGGCGGCTAGCGGGGGGGCTCAATGAGCAGTTCTTC
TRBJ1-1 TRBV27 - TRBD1 CASSLGQGVPEAFF TGTGCCAGCAGTTTAGGACAGGGGGTCCCTGAAGCTTTCTTT
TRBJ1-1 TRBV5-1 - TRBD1 CASSSGDRATEAFF TGCGCCAGCAGCTCGGGGGACAGGGCCACTGAAGCTTTCTTT
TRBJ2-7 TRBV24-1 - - CATEPTTGNAVLGTYEQYF TGTGCCACCGAGCCAACTACAGGGAACGCTGTACTCGGCACCTACGAGCAGTACTTC
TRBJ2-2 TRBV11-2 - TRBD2 CASSPGGYTGELFF TGTGCCAGCAGCCCCGGGGGGTACACCGGGGAGCTGTTTTTT
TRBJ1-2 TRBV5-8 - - CASQITGFTYGYTF TGTGCCAGCCAGATAACGGGGTTTACCTATGGCTACACCTTC
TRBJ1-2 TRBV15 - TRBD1 CATSRGVGTGGPSNYGYTF TGTGCCACCAGCAGAGGTGTCGGGACAGGGGGTCCGTCTAACTATGGCTACACCTTC
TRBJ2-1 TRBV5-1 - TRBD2 CASSLAGGLSYNEQFF TGCGCCAGCAGCTTAGCGGGGGGCCTCTCCTACAATGAGCAGTTCTTC
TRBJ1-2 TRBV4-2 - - CASSQTAGVNYGYTF TGTGCCAGCAGCCAAACCGCCGGGGTTAACTATGGCTACACCTTC
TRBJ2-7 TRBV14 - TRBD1 CASSQEGQGNYYEQYF TGTGCCAGCAGCCAAGAAGGACAGGGAAATTACTACGAGCAGTACTTC
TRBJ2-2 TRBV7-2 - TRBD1 CASSLATGYTGELFF TGTGCCAGCAGCTTGGCGACAGGGTACACCGGGGAGCTGTTTTTT
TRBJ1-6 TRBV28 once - CASSPHPDPLHF TGTGCCAGCAGCCCCCACCCAGATCCCCTCCACTTT
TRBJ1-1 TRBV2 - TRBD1 CASSGTGLEAFF TGTGCCAGCAGTGGGACAGGGCTTGAAGCTTTCTTT
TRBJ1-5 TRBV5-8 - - CASSLFPGGNQPQHF TGTGCCAGCAGCTTGTTTCCAGGGGGCAATCAGCCCCAGCATTTT
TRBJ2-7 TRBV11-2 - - CASSLMGRTLYEQYF TGTGCCAGCAGCTTAATGGGGCGTACCCTCTACGAGCAGTACTTC
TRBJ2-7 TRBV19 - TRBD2 CASSKRGLAGGPHYEQYF TGTGCCAGTAGTAAACGGGGACTAGCGGGGGGACCTCACTACGAGCAGTACTTC
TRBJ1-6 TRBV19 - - CASNEGSKPPLHF TGTGCCAGTAATGAGGGCAGTAAGCCACCCCTCCACTTT
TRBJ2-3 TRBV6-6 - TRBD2 CASSYASGEPTDTQYF TGTGCCAGCAGTTACGCTAGCGGGGAGCCCACAGATACGCAGTATTTT
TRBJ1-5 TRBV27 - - CASRTYTGRNQPQHF TGTGCCAGCAGAACATATACAGGGCGCAATCAGCCCCAGCATTTT
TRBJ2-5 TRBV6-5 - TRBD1 CASSYEQGFRETQYF TGTGCCAGCAGTTACGAACAGGGGTTTAGGGAGACCCAGTACTTC
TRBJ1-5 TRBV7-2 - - CASSFTGNSNQPQHF TGTGCCAGCAGCTTCACGGGGAATAGCAATCAGCCCCAGCATTTT
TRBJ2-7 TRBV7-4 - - CASSLALSEQYF TGTGCCAGCAGCTTGGCATTAAGCGAGCAGTACTTC
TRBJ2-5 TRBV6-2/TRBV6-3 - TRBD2 CASSYASGGETQYF TGTGCCAGCAGTTACGCCTCCGGGGGGGAGACCCAGTACTTC
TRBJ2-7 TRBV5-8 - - CASSLIRARAVEQYF TGTGCCAGCAGCTTGATAAGGGCCAGGGCCGTCGAGCAGTACTTC
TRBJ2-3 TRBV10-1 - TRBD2 CASSDSGGGSTDTQYF TGCGCCAGCAGTGATAGCGGGGGAGGAAGCACAGATACGCAGTATTTT
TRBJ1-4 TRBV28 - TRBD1 CASKQGNEKLFF TGTGCCAGCAAACAGGGGAATGAAAAACTGTTTTTT
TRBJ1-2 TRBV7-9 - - CASSATGYGYTF TGTGCCAGCAGCGCCACAGGCTATGGCTACACCTTC
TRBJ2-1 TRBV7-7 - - CASSLGDTYNEQFF TGTGCTAGCAGCTTGGGGGACACCTACAATGAGCAGTTCTTC
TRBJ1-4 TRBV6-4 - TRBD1 CASSVTGGANEKLFF TGTGCCAGCAGTGTCACAGGGGGAGCTAATGAAAAACTGTTTTTT
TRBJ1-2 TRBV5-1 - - CASSLVPGWEGTHGYTF TGCGCCAGCAGCTTGGTCCCCGGCTGGGAGGGTACGCACGGCTACACCTTC
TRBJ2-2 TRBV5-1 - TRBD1 CASRVRQGNGELFF TGCGCCAGCAGGGTACGACAGGGTAACGGGGAGCTGTTTTTT
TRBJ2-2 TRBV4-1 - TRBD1 CASSRGTGGQPGELFF TGCGCCAGCAGCCGGGGGACAGGGGGCCAACCCGGGGAGCTGTTTTTT